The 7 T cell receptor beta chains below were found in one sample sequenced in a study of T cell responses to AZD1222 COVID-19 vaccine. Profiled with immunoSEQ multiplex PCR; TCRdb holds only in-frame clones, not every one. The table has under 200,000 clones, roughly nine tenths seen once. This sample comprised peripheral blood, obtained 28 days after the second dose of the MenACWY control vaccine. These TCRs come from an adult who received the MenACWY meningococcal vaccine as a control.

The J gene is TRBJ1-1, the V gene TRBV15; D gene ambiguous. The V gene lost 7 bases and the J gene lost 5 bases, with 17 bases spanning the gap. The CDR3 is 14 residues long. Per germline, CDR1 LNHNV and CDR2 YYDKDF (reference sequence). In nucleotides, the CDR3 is TGTGCCACCACTTATGACCGTGGGTGGACTGAAGCTTTCTTT. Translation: CATTYDRGWTEAFF. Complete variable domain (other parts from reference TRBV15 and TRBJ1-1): DAMVIQNPRYQVTQFGKPVTLSCSQTLNHNVMYWYQQKSSQAPKLLFHYYDKDFNNEADTPDNFQSRRPNTSFCFLDIRSPGLGDTAMYLCATTYDRGWTEAFFGQGTRLTVV.

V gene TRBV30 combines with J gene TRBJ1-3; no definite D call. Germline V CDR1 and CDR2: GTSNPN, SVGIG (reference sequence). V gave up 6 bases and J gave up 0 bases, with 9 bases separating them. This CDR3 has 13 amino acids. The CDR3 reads CACTRDSGNTIYF. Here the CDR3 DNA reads TGTGCCTGTACGAGGGACTCTGGAAACACCATATATTTT.

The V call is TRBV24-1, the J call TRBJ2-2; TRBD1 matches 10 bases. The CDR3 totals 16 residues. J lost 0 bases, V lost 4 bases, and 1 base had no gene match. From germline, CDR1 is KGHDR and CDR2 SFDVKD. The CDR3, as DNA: TGTGCCACCAGTGAAGGACAGGGGGCGAACACCGGGGAGCTGTTTTTT. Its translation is CATSEGQGANTGELFF.

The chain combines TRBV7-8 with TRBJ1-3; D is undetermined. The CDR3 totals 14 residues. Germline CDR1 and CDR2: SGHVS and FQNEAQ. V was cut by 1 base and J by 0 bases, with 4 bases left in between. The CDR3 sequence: CASSLGVSGNTIYF. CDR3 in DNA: TGTGCCAGCAGCTTAGGGGTCTCTGGAAACACCATATATTTT.

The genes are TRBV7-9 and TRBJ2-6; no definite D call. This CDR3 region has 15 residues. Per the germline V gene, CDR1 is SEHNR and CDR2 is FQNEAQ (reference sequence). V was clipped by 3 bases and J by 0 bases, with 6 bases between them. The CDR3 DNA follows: TGTGCCAGCAGCTTTGGTCCCTCTGGGGCCAACGTCCTGACTTTC. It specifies CASSFGPSGANVLTF.

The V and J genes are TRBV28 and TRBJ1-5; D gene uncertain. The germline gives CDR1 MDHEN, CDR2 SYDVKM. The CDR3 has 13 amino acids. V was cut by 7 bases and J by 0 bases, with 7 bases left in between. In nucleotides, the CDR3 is TGTGCCAGCACCATAAATAGCAATCAGCCCCAGCATTTT. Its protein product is CASTINSNQPQHF.

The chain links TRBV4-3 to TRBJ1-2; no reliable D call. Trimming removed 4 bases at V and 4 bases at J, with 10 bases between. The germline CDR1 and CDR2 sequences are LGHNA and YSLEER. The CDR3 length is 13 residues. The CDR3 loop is CASSPFPSYGYTF. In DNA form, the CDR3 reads TGCGCCAGCAGCCCGTTTCCCAGCTATGGCTACACCTTC.